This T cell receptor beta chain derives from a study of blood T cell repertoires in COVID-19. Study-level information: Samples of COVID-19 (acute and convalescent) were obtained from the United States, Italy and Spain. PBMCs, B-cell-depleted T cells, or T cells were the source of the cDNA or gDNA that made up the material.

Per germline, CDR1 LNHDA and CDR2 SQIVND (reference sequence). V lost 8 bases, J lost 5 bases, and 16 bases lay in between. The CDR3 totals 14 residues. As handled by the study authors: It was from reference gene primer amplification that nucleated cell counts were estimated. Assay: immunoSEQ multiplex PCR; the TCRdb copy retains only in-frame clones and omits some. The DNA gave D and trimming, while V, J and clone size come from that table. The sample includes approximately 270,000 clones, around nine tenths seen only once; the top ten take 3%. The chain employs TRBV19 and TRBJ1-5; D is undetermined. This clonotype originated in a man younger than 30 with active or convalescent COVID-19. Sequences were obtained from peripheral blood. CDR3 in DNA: TGTGCCAGTTCTCCGTTGAAGAACTATCAGCCCCAGCATTTT. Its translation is CASSPLKNYQPQHF.